This paragraph reports one T cell receptor beta chain. In the original analysis: Amplification from reference gene primers served as the basis for estimated nucleated cell counts. Some clones are missing from TCRdb's copy, which holds only in-frame ones; the method was immunoSEQ multiplex PCR. D and trimming come from the DNA, and the V and J calls and clone size come from that table. Found here are 55,000 to 75,000 clones, 70% to 90% of them singletons; the top ten hold roughly 3.5%. V lost 4 bases and J 3 bases, leaving 8 bases between the germline ends. CDR3 length equals 13 residues. From germline, CDR1 is SGHRS and CDR2 YFSETQ. This sample is drawn from a study of blood T cell repertoires in COVID-19. Study-level background: Sites in the United States, Italy and Spain provided acute and convalescent COVID-19 samples.

V and J are TRBV5-1 and TRBJ2-4; weak D call: TRBD1 (6 bases). Sequencing input: peripheral blood. The clonotype originates from a man aged 50-60 years with active COVID-19. The DNA of the CDR3 is TGCGCCAGCAGCGGGGGCAACAAAAACATTCAGTACTTC. Encoded protein: CASSGGNKNIQYF.